These T cell receptor beta chains were read from a single sample in a study of T cells in Graves' hyperthyroidism and ophthalmopathy. MiXCR was run by TCRdb on the multiplex PCR reads, yielding one entry per CDR3 protein. The sample lists roughly 380,000 distinct CDR3 sequences; around 15% were seen once. Sequencing was carried out using blood. Receptors originate from a woman between 18 and 29 years old with Graves' hyperthyroidism. Each CDR3 is given with its conserved first and last residue. D genes are given only for firm matches. Some rows have no size entry. The others give once, few or many, or a class for an expanded clone.

J gene | clone size | V gene | D gene | CDR3 DNA | CDR3 protein
TRBJ2-1 | few | TRBV4-1 | - | TGCGCCAGCAGTCAACAATCCCAGGGAATAAGCGTTTCGGGGAATGAGCAGTTCTTC | CASSQQSQGISVSGNEQFF
TRBJ1-3 | many | TRBV5-1 | - | TGCGCCAGCAGCTTGGAAAGCCCTGGAACCGGAAACACCATATATTTT | CASSLESPGTGNTIYF
TRBJ2-3 | many | TRBV11-3 | TRBD2 | TGTGCCAGCAGCCCGGGACTAGAGACAGATACGCAGTATTTT | CASSPGLETDTQYF
TRBJ2-1 | few | TRBV6-1 | - | TGTGCCAGCAGGGACCGGGAAACCTACAATGAGCAGTTCTTC | CASRDRETYNEQFF
TRBJ2-3 | few | TRBV15 | TRBD2 | TGTGCCACCAGCAGAGATTGGGGCTTAGCGGGAGGCACAAATACGCAGTATTTT | CATSRDWGLAGGTNTQYF
TRBJ2-3 | many | TRBV5-1 | TRBD2 | TGCGCCAGCAGCTTGGGACTAGCGGGGACGGGGAAGCTAACAGATACGCAGTATTTT | CASSLGLAGTGKLTDTQYF
TRBJ2-2 | - | TRBV7-9 | - | TGTGCCAGCAGCCCCGTCCTAGCTAAGGGGGAGCTGTTTTTT | CASSPVLAKGELFF
TRBJ2-2 | - | TRBV24-1 | TRBD2 | TGTGCCACCAGTGCCCCACGCGGAAGCGGGACCCAGTTAAAGAACACCGGGGAGCTGTTTTTT | CATSAPRGSGTQLKNTGELFF
TRBJ1-5 | - | TRBV11-2 | TRBD1 | TGTGCCAGCAGCCCTGACAGGGTAGGCCAGCCCCAGCATTTT | CASSPDRVGQPQHF
TRBJ2-4 | - | TRBV5-1 | - | TGCGCCAGCAGCTTGGCCATGACAGAAAACATTCAGTACTTC | CASSLAMTENIQYF
TRBJ2-1 | many | TRBV12-3/TRBV12-4 | - | TGTGCCAGCAGTTCAACTTCCTACAATGAGCAGTTCTTC | CASSSTSYNEQFF
TRBJ2-7 | few | TRBV27 | - | TGTGCCAGCAGTTTAAGGGCGTGGAAGGGTGTCTACGAGCAGTACTTC | CASSLRAWKGVYEQYF